The source of this T cell receptor beta chain is a study of blood T cell repertoires in COVID-19. In the study overall: Researchers got acute and convalescent COVID-19 samples from the United States, Italy and Spain.

V gave up 0 bases and J gave up 2 bases, with 16 bases separating them. The CDR3 sequence is 17 residues long. Germline values: CDR1 MGHRA, CDR2 YSYEKL. Generated by immunoSEQ multiplex PCR, the TCRdb table keeps only in-frame clones and is missing some. The sample records 400,000 to 550,000 clones, more than 85% being singletons. The V and J genes are TRBV4-1 and TRBJ2-5; no reliable D call. The sequenced sample consisted of peripheral blood. The sequence derives from a woman in her twenties or thirties with acute or convalescent COVID-19. CDR3 amino acids: CASSQDLAALGQETQYF. DNA of the CDR3: TGCGCCAGCAGCCAAGATCTCGCGGCTCTAGGACAAGAGACCCAGTACTTC.